The sequence of this T cell receptor beta chain was determined in a study of blood T cell repertoires in COVID-19. Whole-study context: Sites across the United States, Italy and Spain contributed samples from acute and convalescent COVID-19. The analysed material was cDNA or gDNA that came from T cells, B-cell-depleted T cells, or PBMCs.

The CDR3 sequence is 15 residues long. The germline gives CDR1 ENHRY, CDR2 SYGVKD. Trimming stripped 6 bases from V and 1 base from J, with 15 bases between. This clone was counted a few times. Per the study methods: Reference gene primer amplification yielded estimated nucleated cell counts. Generated by immunoSEQ multiplex PCR, the TCRdb table keeps only in-frame clones and is missing some. V and J calls and clone size are given by that table; D and trimming were obtained from the DNA. The sample records about 170,000 clones, around nine tenths being singletons. The sequencing sample was made of peripheral blood. This clonotype was sampled from a man aged 18 to 30 with active or convalescent COVID-19. The V and J genes are TRBV10-3 and TRBJ1-1, with a possible D match to TRBD1 (6 bases). The CDR3 DNA follows: TGTGCCATCAGAGGGTCGGCAGGGGCGAACACTGAAGCTTTCTTT. This translates into CAIRGSAGANTEAFF.